Presented here are 28 T cell receptor beta chains from one specimen sequenced in a study of T cells in Graves' hyperthyroidism and ophthalmopathy. RNA transcripts were the template for amplifying TCR beta CDR3 regions. Carried out on the TCR CDR3, a first-round RT-PCR used the HTBI primer set. Each CDR3 protein is one row after TCRdb ran MiXCR on the multiplex PCR reads. The table records 500,000 to 650,000 distinct CDR3 sequences, just under 20% of them present only once. The sample comprised blood. The receptors shown here come from a man aged 35 to 55 with Graves' ophthalmopathy.

This clonotype was counted at least ten times. V gene TRBV3-1 combines with J gene TRBJ2-1; 7 bases match TRBD2. Per the germline V gene, CDR1 is LGHDT and CDR2 is YNNKEL (reference sequence). V gave up 3 bases and J gave up 5 bases; unmatched junction bases: 10. The CDR3 sequence is 16 residues long. The CDR3 spells CASSQGRAGDNNEQFF. As DNA, the CDR3 is TGTGCCAGCAGCCAGGGTCGGGCGGGGGATAACAATGAGCAGTTCTTC.

Ten or more counts support this clonotype. The gene calls are TRBV5-1 and TRBJ2-7, with 7 bases lining up with TRBD1. Unmatched junction bases numbered 11, after V lost 4 bases and J lost 1 base. The CDR3 covers 16 residues. Per the germline V gene, CDR1 is SGHRS and CDR2 is YFSETQ. CDR3 nucleotides: TGCGCCAGCAGCCCCCACCGGGACAGCGGATCCTACGAGCAGTACTTC. Translated: CASSPHRDSGSYEQYF.

This clonotype was seen ten or more times. This chain links TRBV28 with TRBJ1-5, with D hard to call. CDR1 is MDHEN and CDR2 is SYDVKM in the germline V gene. V lost 2 bases to trimming and J lost 1 base, with 12 bases between them. The CDR3 spans 16 residues. The DNA for the CDR3 is TGTGCCAGCAGTTTAGGTGTGGGCAGGAGCAATCAGCCCCAGCATTTT. Translated, it gives CASSLGVGRSNQPQHF.

This clonotype was found many times. V and J are TRBV27 and TRBJ2-4, with D perhaps matching TRBD1 (5 bases). In germline, CDR1 is MNHEY, CDR2 SMNVEV (reference sequence). CDR3 length: 13 amino acids. Trimming pared 3 bases from V and 8 bases from J, leaving 11 bases between. The CDR3 is CASSLAIGDIQYF. CDR3 DNA: TGTGCCAGCAGTTTGGCGATAGGGGACATTCAGTACTTC.

This chain links TRBV6-2 or TRBV6-3 with TRBJ2-1, with TRBD1 as a possible D gene (5 bases). Germline-derived CDR1 and CDR2 are MNHEY and SVGEGT. The CDR3 extends over 14 amino acids. Trimming pared 11 bases from V and 3 bases from J, leaving 17 bases between. The CDR3 reads CAVQKGLFYNEQFF. Here the CDR3 DNA reads TGTGCCGTACAGAAGGGGCTTTTCTACAATGAGCAGTTCTTC.

This clonotype has just a few counts. V gene TRBV12-3 or TRBV12-4 combines with J gene TRBJ1-6; the match to TRBD1 covers 7 bases. This CDR3 has 14 amino acids. J was trimmed by 5 bases and V by 7 bases; bases with no gene match: 5. The CDR3 loop is CASMTGTHNSPLHF. CDR3 coding DNA: TGTGCCAGCATGACAGGGACCCATAATTCACCCCTCCACTTT.

This clonotype appeared many times. This sequence joins TRBV18 and TRBJ2-1; the D is unclear. The CDR3 covers 15 residues. Germline CDR1 reads KGHSH; CDR2 reads LQKENI. V gave up 4 bases and J gave up 5 bases, with 15 bases separating them. The CDR3 coding sequence is TGTGCCAGCTCACTTGCTAGGTCACCAAACAATGAGCAGTTCTTC. It codes for CASSLARSPNNEQFF.

This clonotype was recorded only once. At one end the junction does not follow the germline gene, possibly because of a read error. V is TRBV12-3 or TRBV12-4 and J is TRBJ1-1; 8 bases are a match to TRBD1. The CDR3 spans 12 residues. The CDR3 DNA sequence: TGTGCCAGCAGTTTTGACAGGGGTGAAGCTTCCTTT. This gives the protein CASSFDRGEASF.

The rearrangement links TRBV5-1 to TRBJ1-1; D remains unclear. V dropped 0 bases and J dropped 0 bases, with 12 bases sitting between them. Per germline, CDR1 SGHRS and CDR2 YFSETQ. The CDR3 extends over 16 amino acids. The CDR3: CASSLGPRGMNTEAFF. In DNA form, the CDR3 reads TGCGCCAGCAGCTTGGGGCCTCGGGGAATGAACACTGAAGCTTTCTTT.

The J gene is TRBJ1-1, the V gene TRBV6-4; no firm D call. Germline values: CDR1 MRHNA, CDR2 SNTAGT. The V gene lost 3 bases and the J gene lost 4 bases, with 15 bases spanning the gap. The CDR3 consists of 15 residues. The CDR3 DNA follows: TGTGCCAGCAGTGAAGGCGGGCTCGAGGGCACTGAAGCTTTCTTT. Protein: CASSEGGLEGTEAFF.

Ten or more counts support this clonotype. The chain couples TRBV18 to TRBJ1-1, with 7 nucleotides matching TRBD1. CDR1 and CDR2 (germline): KGHSH, LQKENI. The V gene end was trimmed by 2 bases and the J gene end by 5 bases; junction bases not matched to a gene: 8. This CDR3 is 15 amino acids long. The CDR3 spells CASSPGTVGGTEAFF. The CDR3 DNA sequence: TGTGCCAGCTCACCAGGGACAGTAGGTGGGACTGAAGCTTTCTTT.

The table lists this clonotype with a few counts. This chain connects TRBV20-1 to TRBJ2-1; 9 positions match TRBD2. The CDR3 loop spans 17 amino acids. With V trimmed by 0 bases and J by 3 bases, 9 bases remained unmatched. Germline V gene data show CDR1 as DFQATT and CDR2 as SNEGSKA (reference sequence). CDR3 amino acids: CSARDLLAGEIYNEQFF. The CDR3, as DNA: TGCAGTGCTAGAGATCTCTTAGCGGGAGAGATCTACAATGAGCAGTTCTTC.

The chain is built from TRBV11-2 and TRBJ1-1; 9 positions agree with TRBD1. Germline lookup yields CDR1 SGHAT and CDR2 FQNNGV. After removal of 5 bases from V and 2 bases from J, the junction contained 9 bases not matched to a gene. The CDR3 sequence is 16 residues long. The CDR3 here is CASSQQPGQGNTEAFF. The CDR3 DNA is TGTGCCAGCAGCCAACAACCGGGACAGGGAAACACTGAAGCTTTCTTT.

The chain carries TRBV7-6 and TRBJ1-1; D gene unclear. V was trimmed by 2 bases and J by 0 bases, leaving 22 bases between them. This CDR3 is 19 amino acids long. Germline V CDR1 and CDR2: SGHVS, FNYEAQ. The CDR3 region has the DNA TGTGCCAGCAGCTTATTCGTTGGAGGCAGGAAACACCTGAACACTGAAGCTTTCTTT. Translating it yields CASSLFVGGRKHLNTEAFF.

The chain is built from TRBV5-1 and TRBJ2-1; 10 nucleotides match TRBD1. The V gene's germline CDR1 is SGHRS and CDR2 YFSETQ. Germline trimming cut 2 bases from V and 7 bases from J; bases unmatched to any gene: 6. The CDR3 covers 15 residues. The CDR3 sequence is CASSFSGQGVNEQFF. CDR3 in DNA: TGCGCCAGCAGCTTCTCCGGACAGGGGGTGAATGAGCAGTTCTTC.

The J gene is TRBJ2-5, the V gene TRBV30, with D maybe TRBD1 (6 bases). The germline CDR1 and CDR2 sequences are GTSNPN and SVGIG (reference sequence). V lost 1 base, J lost 1 base, and 13 bases lay in between. There are 15 residues in the CDR3. The CDR3 spells CAWSGGDRIQETQYF. CDR3 in DNA: TGTGCCTGGAGTGGGGGCGACAGGATCCAAGAGACCCAGTACTTC.

This clonotype was seen repeatedly, ten times or more. This chain uses TRBV7-2 with TRBJ2-3, with 9 bases identical to TRBD1. The germline CDR1 and CDR2 sequences are SGHTA and FQGNSA. The CDR3 consists of 16 residues. J gave up 4 bases and V 4 bases, and 9 bases lay outside the gene matches. The CDR3 loop reads CASSSRDRVGADTQYF. The CDR3, as DNA: TGTGCCAGCAGCTCCAGGGACAGGGTCGGTGCAGATACGCAGTATTTT.

This clonotype was found a few times. The chain couples TRBV6-2 or TRBV6-3 to TRBJ1-5; D unresolved. Germline V CDR1 and CDR2: MNHEY, SVGEGT. V lost 7 bases and J 2 bases, leaving 12 bases between the germline ends. The CDR3 is 14 amino acids. The DNA for the CDR3 is TGTGCCAGCACCCCAGGAGGCGGCAATCAGCCCCAGCATTTT. It translates to CASTPGGGNQPQHF.

This clonotype was seen only a few times. The chain carries TRBV19 and TRBJ2-1; 10 bases agree with TRBD1. Trimming at V came to 4 bases and at J to 2 bases, leaving 8 bases not matched to a gene. This CDR3 region has 17 residues. Germline values: CDR1 LNHDA, CDR2 SQIVND (reference sequence). CDR3 loop: CASSKRRTGGPYNEQFF. The CDR3 DNA reads as TGTGCCAGTAGTAAGAGGAGGACAGGGGGGCCCTACAATGAGCAGTTCTTC.

This chain links TRBV11-1 with TRBJ2-7; maybe TRBD1 (5 bases). This CDR3 contains 13 residues. Germline V gene data show CDR1 as SGHAT and CDR2 as FQDESV (reference sequence). V was trimmed by 4 bases and J by 6 bases, leaving 13 bases between them. The CDR3 is CASSSPTDIEQYF. CDR3 DNA: TGTGCCAGCAGCTCCCCGACAGATATCGAGCAGTACTTC. Full variable domain (remainder filled in from reference TRBV11-1 and TRBJ2-7): EAEVAQSPRYKITEKSQAVAFWCDPISGHATLYWYRQILGQGPELLVQFQDESVVDDSQLPKDRFSAERLKGVDSTLKIQPAELGDSAMYLCASSSPTDIEQYFGPGTRLTVT.

There are many counts of this clonotype. The genes are TRBV3-1 and TRBJ1-5; tentatively, D is TRBD1 (6 bases). CDR1 is LGHDT and CDR2 is YNNKEL in the germline V gene (reference sequence). Trimming removed 4 bases at V and 2 bases at J, with 12 bases between. The CDR3 consists of 15 residues. The CDR3 sequence is CASSLSGGGNQPQHF. The CDR3 nucleotides read TGTGCCAGCAGCCTCTCGGGGGGCGGCAATCAGCCCCAGCATTTT.

This clonotype has a handful of counts. The rearrangement uses TRBV9 and TRBJ1-3, with 7 bases fitting TRBD1. Germline V gene lookup returns CDR1 SGDLS and CDR2 YYNGEE. The CDR3 has 17 residues. The V segment lost 3 bases and the J segment 0 bases; nucleotides outside the gene matches: 9. The CDR3 is CASSGGQSHYSGNTIYF. In nucleotides, the CDR3 is TGTGCCAGCAGCGGGGGACAGTCCCATTACTCTGGAAACACCATATATTTT.

This clonotype has just a few counts. The V call is TRBV7-9, the J call TRBJ2-5; TRBD1 matches at 9 bases. J was trimmed by 5 bases and V by 5 bases; bases with no gene match: 9. Germline lookup yields CDR1 SEHNR and CDR2 FQNEAQ (reference sequence). This CDR3 contains 15 residues. This CDR3 is CASSPEDRGRETQYF. CDR3 in DNA: TGTGCCAGCAGCCCCGAGGACAGGGGAAGGGAGACCCAGTACTTC.

This clonotype was observed a few times. The chain uses TRBV29-1 and TRBJ2-7; D might be TRBD1 (6 bases). This CDR3 comprises 14 residues. V lost 4 bases and J lost 2, with 15 bases in between. Germline V CDR1 and CDR2: SQVTM, ANQGSEA. The CDR3 nucleotides read TGCAGCGTTGGAGCTCCGGGACAAACCTACGAGCAGTACTTC. Translation gives CSVGAPGQTYEQYF.

This clonotype was recorded many times. The V call is TRBV5-1, the J call TRBJ2-7, with D maybe TRBD2 (5 bases). This CDR3 is 16 amino acids long. Germline assignment: CDR1 SGHRS and CDR2 YFSETQ. Trimming shortened V by 0 bases and J by 0 bases, and 13 bases separated the two germline ends. The CDR3 is CASSLGGSTSSYEQYF. As DNA, the CDR3 is TGCGCCAGCAGCTTGGGTGGGAGCACAAGCTCCTACGAGCAGTACTTC. The variable domain in full, completed from reference TRBV5-1 and TRBJ2-7, reads KAGVTQTPRYLIKTRGQQVTLSCSPISGHRSVSWYQQTPGQGLQFLFEYFSETQRNKGNFPGRFSGRQFSNSRSEMNVSTLELGDSALYLCASSLGGSTSSYEQYFGPGTRLTVT.

This clonotype was recorded many times. This sequence joins TRBV15 and TRBJ1-2, with no clear D. CDR3 size: 15 residues. V dropped 0 bases and J dropped 0 bases, with 8 bases sitting between them. Germline CDR1 is LNHNV and CDR2 is YYDKDF (reference sequence). The CDR3 here is CATSRDIASNYGYTF. The CDR3 DNA sequence: TGTGCCACCAGCAGAGATATAGCTTCTAACTATGGCTACACCTTC.

This clonotype showed up many times. This sequence joins TRBV3-1 and TRBJ1-5, with TRBD1 matching 9 bases. From germline, CDR1 is LGHDT and CDR2 YNNKEL (reference sequence). V shed 4 bases and J 3 bases; nucleotides not matched to a gene: 4. The CDR3 runs to 15 residues. CDR3 in DNA: TGTGCCAGCAGCCCAACAGGGGGCCCCAATCAGCCCCAGCATTTT. The encoded protein is CASSPTGGPNQPQHF.

The genes are TRBV6-1 and TRBJ2-1; no clear D. The CDR3 length is 15 residues. The V and J ends lost 3 bases and 8 bases respectively, with 17 bases between them. Germline CDR1 is MNHNS and CDR2 is SASEGT. CDR3 in DNA: TGTGCCAGCAGTGATTTCAGCCTCCACAGCGATGAGCAGTTCTTC. Protein product: CASSDFSLHSDEQFF.